Following are 28 T cell receptor beta chains from one sample sequenced in a study of metastatic and nonmetastatic thyroid tumors. TCRdb reprocessed the PCR reads via MiXCR. The data show about 56,000 clones, roughly 30% seen once. No patient had received any treatment before thyroid surgery. The sample taken for sequencing was blood. Receptor source: a female donor with papillary thyroid cancer or a benign thyroid nodule (not recorded which). Some clones in this sample may be carry-over from other donors' samples.

On this clone: Other DNA sequences within the sample encode an identical CDR3. V and J are TRBV7-9 and TRBJ1-2; 10 bases agree with TRBD1. Germline loops: CDR1 SEHNR, CDR2 FQNEAQ (reference sequence). V was pared by 5 bases and J by 4 bases, with 4 bases of the junction left unmatched. The CDR3 totals 14 residues. CDR3 nucleotide sequence: TGTGCCAGCAGCCTGGGACAGGGGACCTATGGCTACACCTTC. This sequence encodes CASSLGQGTYGYTF.

V gene TRBV19 combines with J gene TRBJ2-1, with 13 nucleotides matching TRBD2. Germline loops: CDR1 LNHDA, CDR2 SQIVND (reference sequence). This CDR3 is 16 amino acids long. The V segment lost 6 bases and the J segment 9 bases; nucleotides outside the gene matches: 11. CDR3 sequence: CASSHLTSGRAGEQFF. CDR3 nucleotide sequence: TGTGCCAGTAGCCACCTCACTAGCGGGAGGGCGGGTGAGCAGTTCTTC.

This rearrangement joins TRBV19 to TRBJ1-4; D unresolved. With 7 bases removed from V and 4 bases from J, the gap between germline ends came to 16 bases. CDR3 length: 15 amino acids. Looked up from germline, CDR1 is LNHDA and CDR2 is SQIVND (reference sequence). The CDR3 sequence is CASNAGRTYNEKLFF. The CDR3 coding sequence is TGTGCCAGTAACGCGGGCAGGACCTATAATGAAAAACTGTTTTTT.

The J gene is TRBJ2-3, the V gene TRBV19, with D possibly TRBD2 on 5 matching bases. CDR1 is LNHDA, CDR2 SQIVND, per germline (reference sequence). V was cut by 9 bases and J by 0 bases, with 19 bases left in between. The length of the CDR3 is 16 residues. The CDR3 coding sequence is TGTGCCAGCCCACCGAAGGGAGCGGCTAGCACAGATACGCAGTATTTT. Translation gives CASPPKGAASTDTQYF.

This clone occurred many times. The rearrangement joins TRBV9 to TRBJ1-4, with 8 bases identical to TRBD1. Trimming removed 0 bases from V and 7 bases from J; junction bases left unmatched: 5. From germline, CDR1 is SGDLS and CDR2 YYNGEE. The CDR3 totals 15 residues. CDR3 region: CASSVVTGAGEKLFF. DNA for the CDR3: TGTGCCAGCAGCGTAGTGACAGGGGCGGGTGAAAAACTGTTTTTT.

This clone was recorded a few times. The CDR3 spells CASTIGGANTEAFF. For the CDR3, the DNA is TGTGCCAGCACAATTGGGGGGGCCAACACTGAAGCTTTCTTT. V and J are TRBV6-2 or TRBV6-3 and TRBJ1-1; D perhaps matches TRBD1 (6 bases). V lost 7 bases and J lost 2, with 14 bases in between. The CDR3 length is 14 residues. Germline CDR1 reads MNHEY; CDR2 reads SVGEGT.

The rearrangement joins TRBV20-1 to TRBJ1-4; D gene unclear. In germline, CDR1 is DFQATT, CDR2 SNEGSKA (reference sequence). V gave up 2 bases and J gave up 8 bases, with 9 bases separating them. The CDR3 extends over 12 amino acids. This CDR3 is CSARSFGEKLFF. As DNA, the CDR3 is TGCAGTGCTAGATCCTTTGGGGAAAAACTGTTTTTT.

Concerning this clone: Other DNA sequences within the sample encode an identical CDR3. V gene TRBV2 combines with J gene TRBJ2-3; 7 bases line up with TRBD1. The CDR3 covers 15 residues. Per the germline V gene, CDR1 is SNHLY and CDR2 is FYNNEI. V dropped 6 bases and J dropped 0; count of bases not matched to a gene: 6. CDR3 in DNA: TGTGCCAGCAGCGAGACAGGGTCTAGCACAGATACGCAGTATTTT. This gives the protein CASSETGSSTDTQYF.

V is TRBV13 and J is TRBJ2-7; 10 bases map to TRBD2. V was pared by 6 bases and J by 4 bases, with 21 bases of the junction left unmatched. This CDR3 has 19 residues. Germline V gene sequence: CDR1 PRHDT, CDR2 FYEKMQ (reference sequence). The CDR3 DNA follows: TGTGCCAGCAGAAGGATGCCAGGATCGAGCGGGAGGGACTCTTACGAGCAGTACTTC. As protein: CASRRMPGSSGRDSYEQYF.

The genes are TRBV28 and TRBJ2-7, with D possibly being TRBD2 (6 bases). The V and J ends lost 5 bases and 2 bases respectively, with 25 bases between them. The CDR3 has 18 residues. The germline CDR1 and CDR2 sequences are MDHEN and SYDVKM. The CDR3 region has the DNA TGTGCCAGCAGTGTATTACGAGTGGGGAGGTTGGGCACCTACGAGCAGTACTTC. Translation gives CASSVLRVGRLGTYEQYF.

This chain links TRBV5-4 with TRBJ2-7, with D maybe TRBD2 (5 bases). Looked up from germline, CDR1 is SGHNT and CDR2 is YYREEE (reference sequence). This CDR3 has 14 residues. Between the trimmed V and J ends, which lost 0 bases and 6 bases, there was a span of 13 bases. CDR3 sequence reads: CASSLGVGEFEQYF. CDR3 in DNA: TGTGCCAGCAGCTTGGGTGTTGGGGAGTTCGAGCAGTACTTC.

V is TRBV5-8 and J is TRBJ2-7; 9 nucleotides agree with TRBD1. This CDR3 contains 14 residues. Germline assignment: CDR1 SGHTS and CDR2 YDEGEE. V trimming: 3 bases; J trimming: 1 base; junction bases outside the gene matches: 2. CDR3 sequence: CASSWGTGSYEQYF. The DNA for the CDR3 is TGTGCCAGCAGCTGGGGGACAGGGTCCTACGAGCAGTACTTC.

This clone was seen only a few times. The gene calls are TRBV6-1 and TRBJ2-7, with 9 bases fitting TRBD2. The J segment lost 2 bases and the V segment lost 1 base, leaving 6 bases of the junction unmatched. The CDR3 runs 16 residues. The germline gives CDR1 MNHNS, CDR2 SASEGT. The CDR3 sequence is CASSEDSLAGTYEQYF. DNA for the CDR3: TGTGCCAGCAGTGAAGATAGTCTAGCGGGGACCTACGAGCAGTACTTC.

This clone was detected ten times or more. This chain joins TRBV2 and TRBJ2-5, with 11 bases aligning to TRBD1. CDR1 is SNHLY, CDR2 FYNNEI, per germline. Losses at the gene ends were 7 bases for V and 1 base for J; bases not matched to a gene: 8. The CDR3 sequence is 16 residues long. The CDR3 loop is CASTGPGQGGQETQYF. The CDR3 DNA is TGTGCCAGCACTGGCCCGGGACAGGGGGGCCAAGAGACCCAGTACTTC.

V usage is TRBV6-1 and J usage is TRBJ2-2; D unresolved. The germline V gene encodes CDR1 MNHNS and CDR2 SASEGT. V shed 2 bases and J shed 10 bases, with 14 bases lying between them. The CDR3 is 14 residues long. CDR3 coding DNA: TGTGCCAGCAGTGAACGCAAAGGCCCCGAGGAGCTGTTTTTT. This encodes CASSERKGPEELFF.

With respect to this clone: A much larger clone lies a single base off, so this may be a read error. The V and J genes are TRBV4-3 and TRBJ1-2, with D unresolved. This CDR3 contains 15 residues. V lost 1 base, J lost 2 bases, and 11 bases lay in between. Germline V gene lookup returns CDR1 LGHNA and CDR2 YSLEER. The CDR3: CASSQALGTNYGYTF. For the CDR3, the DNA is TGCGCCAGCAGCCAAGCCCTGGGAACGAACTATGGCTACACCTTC.

The table lists this clone with a count of one. A much larger clone is a single base away; this may be a read error. The V call is TRBV2, the J call TRBJ2-1, with D perhaps matching TRBD2 (6 bases). Germline CDR1 is SNHLY and CDR2 is FYNNEI. This CDR3 is 16 amino acids long. CDR3 DNA sequence: TGTGTCAGCGTCGGTAGGGAAGATCGAGCGGGCAATGAGCAGTTCTTC. Its protein is CVSVGREDRAGNEQFF.

This chain uses TRBV10-3 with TRBJ1-2; 9 bases are shared with TRBD1. Germline V lookup: CDR1 ENHRY, CDR2 SYGVKD. Trimming removed 10 bases from V and 6 bases from J; junction bases left unmatched: 12. This CDR3 region has 14 residues. CDR3: CATYQGGTGHGYTF. The CDR3 DNA reads TGTGCCACCTATCAGGGGGGGACAGGGCATGGCTACACCTTC.

V is TRBV20-1 and J is TRBJ2-5; 12 bases fit TRBD2. In germline, CDR1 is DFQATT, CDR2 SNEGSKA (reference sequence). The CDR3 contains 15 residues. Unmatched junction bases numbered 8, after V lost 4 bases and J lost 5 bases. The CDR3 protein is CSATGLAGIGETQYF. Here the CDR3 DNA reads TGCAGTGCTACCGGACTAGCGGGAATCGGGGAGACCCAGTACTTC.

This chain joins TRBV6-9 and TRBJ2-5; the match to TRBD2 covers 9 bases. The length of the CDR3 is 15 residues. Trimming removed 3 bases from V and 2 bases from J; junction bases left unmatched: 4. From germline, CDR1 is MNHGY and CDR2 SVAAGI. The CDR3 loop reads CASSYGTSRQETQYF. The CDR3 DNA reads TGTGCCAGCAGTTACGGGACTAGCAGACAAGAGACCCAGTACTTC.

The gene calls are TRBV6-5 and TRBJ1-1, with 8 bases identical to TRBD1. Unmatched junction bases numbered 11, after V lost 2 bases and J lost 3 bases. The CDR3 is made up of 17 amino acids. Germline lookup yields CDR1 MNHEY and CDR2 SVGAGI. CDR3 sequence (DNA): TGTGCCAGCAGTTACCGGACAGGGTTGGGGAGGGACACTGAAGCTTTCTTT. Translating gives CASSYRTGLGRDTEAFF.

This clone is medium-sized within its sample. The rearrangement links TRBV2 to TRBJ2-7, with 8 bases matching TRBD1. From germline, CDR1 is SNHLY and CDR2 FYNNEI. V lost 9 bases, J lost 3 bases, and 7 bases stayed unmatched. The CDR3 totals 13 residues. CDR3 coding DNA: TGTGCCAGAGGACAGGGCGGAGACTACGAGCAGTACTTC. Translating gives CARGQGGDYEQYF.

In its sample, this clone was seen many times. The chain is built from TRBV10-3 and TRBJ2-5; TRBD1 matches 8 bases. Germline values: CDR1 ENHRY, CDR2 SYGVKD. V shed 3 bases, J shed 4 bases, and the junction held 10 bases outside the gene matches. The CDR3 loop spans 16 amino acids. Written as DNA, the CDR3 is TGTGCCATCAGTGAAATAATTCAGGGGGCATCAGAGACCCAGTACTTC. Protein product: CAISEIIQGASETQYF.

This clone was detected a few times. The CDR3: CASSYSVRGGYTGELFF. Here the CDR3 DNA reads TGTGCCAGCAGTTACTCGGTGAGGGGCGGTTACACCGGGGAGCTGTTTTTT. The V gene is TRBV6-5, the J gene TRBJ2-2; D assignment may be TRBD1 or TRBD2 (5 bases each). Germline V gives CDR1 MNHEY, CDR2 SVGAGI. V gave up 0 bases and J gave up 3 bases, with 14 bases separating them. This CDR3 has 17 residues.

J is TRBJ1-2 and V is TRBV18; no reliable D call. Trimming took off 4 bases at V and 3 bases at J, with 12 bases between the two ends. The CDR3 extends over 14 amino acids. Germline V gene sequence: CDR1 KGHSH, CDR2 LQKENI. The CDR3 sequence is CASSLPREDYGYTF. CDR3 sequence (DNA): TGTGCCAGCTCACTCCCCCGGGAGGACTATGGCTACACCTTC.

This clone was observed a few times. V and J are TRBV2 and TRBJ1-5; weak D call: TRBD1 (5 bases). Looked up from germline, CDR1 is SNHLY and CDR2 is FYNNEI. The CDR3 sequence is 13 residues long. The V and J ends lost 6 bases and 6 bases respectively, with 12 bases between them. CDR3 DNA: TGTGCCAGCAGAGGGGAGATCACTCAGCCCCAGCATTTT. Translating gives CASRGEITQPQHF.

This rearrangement joins TRBV4-2 to TRBJ2-3; 10 bases fit TRBD1. The CDR3 is made up of 15 amino acids. Germline V gives CDR1 LGHNA, CDR2 YNFKEQ. V lost 6 bases to trimming and J lost 1 base; unmatched junction nucleotides: 4. DNA of the CDR3: TGTGCCAGCAGTACCGGGACAGGGGGCACAGATACGCAGTATTTT. The encoded protein is CASSTGTGGTDTQYF.

The chain carries TRBV11-1 and TRBJ2-3; a weak D match, TRBD2 (6 bases). Trimming stripped 5 bases from V and 2 bases from J, with 14 bases between. From germline, CDR1 is SGHAT and CDR2 FQDESV (reference sequence). The CDR3 totals 15 residues. CDR3 sequence reads: CASSIPGLTTDTQYF. The DNA of the CDR3 is TGTGCCAGCAGCATTCCGGGACTTACCACAGATACGCAGTATTTT.